The 7 T cell receptor beta chains in this list originate from one sample, sequenced in a study of blood T cells in healthy people across ages. For the second PCR, which ran for 7 to 11 cycles, a sample-barcoded 5' primer and a J-beta primer mix were used. Each CDR3 protein is one row after TCRdb ran MiXCR on the 5' RACE reads. The sample lists about 1.5 million distinct CDR3 sequences, less than 45% occurring once. The sequenced sample consisted of blood. The receptor set was obtained from a woman in her late teens or twenties in good health.

Comment on this clonotype: A read error may account for a junction end that differs from germline. The chain is built from TRBV20-1 and TRBJ1-4; 7 positions agree with TRBD1. The CDR3 has 13 amino acids. CDR1 and CDR2 (germline): DFQATT, SNEGSKA (reference sequence). The CDR3 is CSAGDRVVEKLFF. The CDR3 bases are TGCAGTGCTGGAGACAGGGTGGTTGAAAAACTGTTTTTT.

V usage is TRBV4-3 and J usage is TRBJ2-7; 7 bases fit TRBD2. The CDR3 length is 18 residues. The V and J ends lost 1 base and 7 bases, in that order; junction bases with no gene match: 19. The V gene's germline CDR1 is LGHNA and CDR2 YSLEER. The CDR3 sequence: CASSQGPLAAGVYNEQYF. As DNA, the CDR3 is TGCGCCAGCAGCCAAGGCCCACTTGCCGCGGGAGTCTACAATGAGCAGTACTTC.

V usage is TRBV28 and J usage is TRBJ1-1, with D possibly TRBD1 on 6 matching bases. V lost 2 bases to trimming and J lost 6 bases, with 19 bases between them. The CDR3 is 16 amino acids. Germline CDR1 MDHEN, CDR2 SYDVKM. The CDR3 sequence: CASSLMLQGGGAEAFF. CDR3 nucleotide sequence: TGTGCCAGCAGTTTAATGCTCCAAGGGGGGGGCGCTGAAGCTTTCTTT.

V gene TRBV20-1 combines with J gene TRBJ1-6; no firm D call. The V end was cut by 3 bases, the J end by 10 bases, with 13 bases between. Germline V gene sequence: CDR1 DFQATT, CDR2 SNEGSKA (reference sequence). The CDR3 runs 13 residues. CDR3 protein: CSARAGLRSPLHF. DNA of the CDR3: TGCAGTGCTAGGGCAGGTCTAAGGTCACCCCTCCACTTT.

This chain connects TRBV20-1 to TRBJ2-3, with D hard to call. The germline V gene encodes CDR1 DFQATT and CDR2 SNEGSKA (reference sequence). The V gene lost 3 bases and the J gene lost 3 bases, with 16 bases spanning the gap. This CDR3 has 15 amino acids. In nucleotides, the CDR3 is TGCAGTGCTAGGGGCAACCGGCAAGGGACAGATACGCAGTATTTT. It encodes CSARGNRQGTDTQYF.

Comment on this clonotype: The junction departs from the called germline gene at one end, perhaps through a read error. The chain uses TRBV10-3 and TRBJ2-3; 12 bases align to TRBD2. The CDR3 runs 16 residues. Germline V gives CDR1 ENHRY, CDR2 SYGVKD. Written as DNA, the CDR3 is TGTGCCATCAGTGCTCTACTAGCGGGGGGCACAGAGACGCAGTATTTT. Translated: CAISALLAGGTETQYF.

This clonotype was seen once. The chain links TRBV27 to TRBJ2-2; 8 nucleotides align to TRBD1. The germline V gene encodes CDR1 MNHEY and CDR2 SMNVEV (reference sequence). This CDR3 contains 15 residues. V gave up 5 bases and J gave up 8 bases; unmatched junction bases: 10. CDR3 DNA: TGTGCCAGCAGTAGAGCTGACAGGGGTGGGGGGGAGCTGTTTTTT. Translation: CASSRADRGGGELFF.